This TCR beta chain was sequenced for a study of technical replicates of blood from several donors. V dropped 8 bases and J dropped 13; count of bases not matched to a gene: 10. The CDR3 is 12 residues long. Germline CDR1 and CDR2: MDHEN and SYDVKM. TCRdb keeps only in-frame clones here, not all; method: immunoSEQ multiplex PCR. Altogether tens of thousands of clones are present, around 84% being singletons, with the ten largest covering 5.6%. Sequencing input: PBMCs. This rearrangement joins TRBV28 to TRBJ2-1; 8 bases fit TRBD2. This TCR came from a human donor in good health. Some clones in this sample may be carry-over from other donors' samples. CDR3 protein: CASQGLGEIQFF. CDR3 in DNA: TGTGCCAGCCAGGGACTAGGCGAGATACAGTTCTTC.